This is a list of T cell receptor beta chains from one sample in a study of metastatic and nonmetastatic thyroid tumors. TCRdb recomputed clones from the PCR reads via MiXCR. The data show some 52,000 clones, roughly 15% seen once. Specimen: blood. The receptors come from a female donor with papillary thyroid cancer or a benign thyroid nodule (not recorded which). Some clones in this sample may be carry-over from other donors' samples. The CDR3 runs from the conserved cysteine through the conserved F or W. The order of the fields is CDR3 protein, CDR3 DNA, D gene, clone size, V gene, J gene. A D gene is named only where the DNA matches it firmly. The size entry is marked missing in some rows and otherwise reads once, few, many or a size class.

CDR3: CASSLTATRRDTGELFF; DNA: TGCGCCAGCAGCTTGACAGCTACCCGCAGGGACACCGGGGAGCTGTTTTTT; D: -; size: many; V: TRBV5-1; J: TRBJ2-2
CDR3: CASSPLRWDTNEQFF; DNA: TGTGCCAGCAGTCCTCTTAGGTGGGACACCAATGAGCAGTTCTTC; D: -; size: -; V: TRBV6-2/TRBV6-3; J: TRBJ2-1
CDR3: CASSLEIQLAGVKDTQYF; DNA: TGCGCCAGCAGCTTGGAGATTCAACTAGCGGGAGTCAAAGATACGCAGTATTTT; D: TRBD2; size: -; V: TRBV5-1; J: TRBJ2-3
CDR3: CASSLAGSFEQYF; DNA: TGTGCCAGCAGCTTAGCAGGTTCCTTCGAGCAGTACTTC; D: -; size: -; V: TRBV11-1; J: TRBJ2-7
CDR3: CASSDGYNLDEQFF; DNA: TGCGCCAGCAGTGATGGCTACAATTTAGATGAGCAGTTCTTC; D: -; size: many; V: TRBV10-1; J: TRBJ2-1
CDR3: CASSDTSVNTIYF; DNA: TGTGCCAGCAGCGACACCTCTGTAAACACCATATATTTT; D: -; size: -; V: TRBV28; J: TRBJ1-3
CDR3: CASSLYVHFNEQFF; DNA: TGTGCCAGCAGTTTATACGTCCACTTCAATGAGCAGTTCTTC; D: -; size: -; V: TRBV12-3/TRBV12-4; J: TRBJ2-1
CDR3: CASSLLTGYVYTF; DNA: TGTGCCAGCAGTTTACTAACGGGGTATGTCTACACCTTC; D: -; size: -; V: TRBV27; J: TRBJ1-2
CDR3: CASSTRTQGETQYF; DNA: TGCGCCAGCAGCACGCGGACTCAGGGGGAGACCCAGTACTTC; D: -; size: many; V: TRBV4-1; J: TRBJ2-5
CDR3: CASSPVRYAKNIQYF; DNA: TGTGCCAGCAGCCCGGTGAGGTATGCCAAAAACATTCAGTACTTC; D: -; size: many; V: TRBV7-2; J: TRBJ2-4
CDR3: CASRPDGRISGNTIYF; DNA: TGTGCCAGTAGACCCGATGGACGGATCTCTGGAAACACCATATATTTT; D: -; size: many; V: TRBV19; J: TRBJ1-3
CDR3: CASRGQGESPQHF; DNA: TGTGCCAGCAGGGGACAGGGCGAATCGCCCCAGCATTTT; D: TRBD1; size: many; V: TRBV2; J: TRBJ1-5
CDR3: CASIDSSIVSYGYTF; DNA: TGTGCCAGCATTGACTCGTCAATAGTGAGCTATGGCTACACCTTC; D: -; size: few; V: TRBV6-4; J: TRBJ1-2
CDR3: CASRSGTAPGETQYF; DNA: TGTGCCAGCAGATCCGGGACAGCCCCGGGGGAGACCCAGTACTTC; D: TRBD1; size: many; V: TRBV2; J: TRBJ2-5
CDR3: CASIPGRGQISNEKLFF; DNA: TGTGCCAGCATCCCTGGGAGGGGGCAAATTTCTAATGAAAAACTGTTTTTT; D: TRBD1; size: many; V: TRBV13; J: TRBJ1-4
CDR3: CATSRETGYEQYF; DNA: TGTGCCACCAGCAGGGAAACAGGGTACGAGCAGTACTTC; D: -; size: -; V: TRBV15; J: TRBJ2-7
CDR3: CASSYPETNLLSSYNEQFF; DNA: TGTGCCAGCAGTTACCCCGAAACCAACTTATTGAGCTCCTACAATGAGCAGTTCTTC; D: -; size: many; V: TRBV6-2/TRBV6-3; J: TRBJ2-1
CDR3: CSASQELNQPQHF; DNA: TGCAGTGCTTCACAGGAGCTCAATCAGCCCCAGCATTTT; D: -; size: many; V: TRBV20-1; J: TRBJ1-5
CDR3: CASSPVLNTWELFF; DNA: TGTGCCAGCAGTCCGGTACTCAACACCTGGGAGCTGTTTTTT; D: -; size: few; V: TRBV6-1; J: TRBJ2-2
CDR3: CASVVGISYEQYF; DNA: TGTGCCAGCGTCGTTGGGATCTCCTACGAGCAGTACTTC; D: -; size: -; V: TRBV2; J: TRBJ2-7
CDR3: CAWSVQGVRGTEAFF; DNA: TGTGCCTGGAGTGTCCAGGGGGTCCGCGGCACTGAAGCTTTCTTT; D: TRBD1; size: many; V: TRBV30; J: TRBJ1-1
CDR3: CASSIGTATAPLHF; DNA: TGTGCCAGTAGTATAGGGACAGCCACGGCACCCCTCCACTTT; D: -; size: few; V: TRBV19; J: TRBJ1-6
CDR3: CAISTVDSRRNEQFF; DNA: TGTGCCATCAGTACGGTAGACAGCCGCAGGAATGAGCAGTTCTTC; D: -; size: many; V: TRBV10-3; J: TRBJ2-1
CDR3: CASSGGYRELFF; DNA: TGTGCCAGCAGCGGGGGCTACCGGGAGCTGTTTTTT; D: -; size: many; V: TRBV5-4; J: TRBJ2-2
CDR3: CSARDGGGNQETQYF; DNA: TGCAGTGCTAGAGATGGGGGGGGTAACCAAGAGACCCAGTACTTC; D: TRBD2; size: many; V: TRBV20-1; J: TRBJ2-5
CDR3: CAWSTRDGHVEKLFF; DNA: TGTGCCTGGAGTACTCGGGACGGCCATGTCGAAAAGCTGTTTTTT; D: -; size: few; V: TRBV30; J: TRBJ1-4
CDR3: CASSELGNTIYF; DNA: TGTGCCAGCAGTGAACTGGGAAACACCATATATTTT; D: -; size: many; V: TRBV2; J: TRBJ1-3
CDR3: CSAVPTGCTYNEQFF; DNA: TGCAGTGCCGTCCCAACAGGGTGTACCTACAATGAGCAGTTCTTC; D: -; size: once; V: TRBV20-1; J: TRBJ2-1
CDR3: CASSLYGVGDEQYF; DNA: TGCGCCAGCAGCTTGTACGGGGTAGGAGACGAGCAGTACTTC; D: -; size: many; V: TRBV5-1; J: TRBJ2-7
CDR3: CASSAGAYNEQFF; DNA: TGTGCCAGCTCAGCGGGAGCTTACAATGAGCAGTTCTTC; D: TRBD2; size: -; V: TRBV6-4; J: TRBJ2-1
CDR3: CASSLQYRCNEQYF; DNA: TGTGCCAGCAGTTTGCAGTACAGGTGTAACGAGCAGTACTTC; D: -; size: few; V: TRBV28; J: TRBJ2-7
CDR3: CASGARTDINEKLFF; DNA: TGTGCCAGCGGTGCCCGGACAGACATTAATGAAAAACTGTTTTTT; D: -; size: many; V: TRBV6-1; J: TRBJ1-4
CDR3: CASSLSEGLAGAGELFF; DNA: TGTGCCAGCAGCCTCTCAGAAGGGCTAGCGGGAGCCGGGGAGCTGTTTTTT; D: TRBD2; size: few; V: TRBV28; J: TRBJ2-2
CDR3: CASRQVDYGYTF; DNA: TGTGCCAGCCGACAGGTGGACTATGGCTACACCTTC; D: -; size: many; V: TRBV6-1; J: TRBJ1-2
CDR3: CSARASGRSSGANVLTF; DNA: TGCAGTGCTAGAGCCAGCGGGAGATCATCTGGGGCCAACGTCCTGACTTTC; D: TRBD2; size: medium-sized; V: TRBV20-1; J: TRBJ2-6
CDR3: CASSSRTNYNEQFF; DNA: TGCGCCAGCAGCTCAAGGACCAATTACAATGAGCAGTTCTTC; D: -; size: -; V: TRBV5-1; J: TRBJ2-1
CDR3: CASIFGLAGPTGELFF; DNA: TGTGCCAGCATTTTTGGGCTAGCGGGTCCCACCGGGGAGCTGTTTTTT; D: TRBD2; size: few; V: TRBV12-3/TRBV12-4; J: TRBJ2-2
CDR3: CATISGWAGGSLNTGELFF; DNA: TGTGCCACCATCAGCGGTTGGGCGGGAGGGAGCCTTAACACCGGGGAGCTGTTTTTT; D: TRBD2; size: -; V: TRBV15; J: TRBJ2-2
CDR3: CASSFVTDTQYF; DNA: TGTGCCAGCAGTTTCGTCACAGATACGCAGTATTTT; D: -; size: many; V: TRBV12-3/TRBV12-4; J: TRBJ2-3
CDR3: CAWSGARYGYTF; DNA: TGTGCCTGGAGCGGGGCAAGGTATGGCTACACCTTC; D: -; size: many; V: TRBV30; J: TRBJ1-2
CDR3: CAWSDGLAAGVETQYF; DNA: TGTGCCTGGAGTGATGGACTAGCAGCGGGGGTAGAGACCCAGTACTTC; D: TRBD2; size: -; V: TRBV30; J: TRBJ2-5
CDR3: CASSYAGKSLEQYF; DNA: TGTGCCAGTAGTTACGCGGGAAAGTCGCTCGAGCAGTACTTC; D: -; size: -; V: TRBV19; J: TRBJ2-7
CDR3: CASSLAWTSEAFF; DNA: TGTGCCAGCAGCTTAGCTTGGACATCCGAAGCTTTCTTT; D: -; size: many; V: TRBV7-9; J: TRBJ1-1
CDR3: CASSRTGTGNTIYF; DNA: TGTGCCAGCAGCCGTACAGGGACTGGAAACACCATATATTTT; D: -; size: many; V: TRBV7-8; J: TRBJ1-3
CDR3: CASSSGQGGTNEKLLF; DNA: TGTGCCAGCAGCTCGGGACAGGGGGGTACTAATGAAAAACTTCTTTTT; D: TRBD1; size: -; V: TRBV7-9; J: TRBJ1-4
CDR3: CASSLRGRSPDTQYF; DNA: TGTGCCAGCAGCCTAAGGGGGAGGAGCCCAGATACGCAGTATTTT; D: -; size: many; V: TRBV7-2; J: TRBJ2-3